This T cell receptor (beta chain) was profiled in a study of somatic mutations in cytotoxic T cells in rheumatoid arthritis. General observations from the study: Exceedance of 20% of CD8+ cells by the largest CD8+ clone occurred in about an eighth of the 65 patients. The study found CD8+ clonality increased with age in rheumatoid arthritis patients, not healthy controls. Nobody knew which antigens the expanded CD8+ clones targeted.

Clones were sequenced by immunoSEQ multiplex PCR, and TCRdb holds only the in-frame ones, with some missing. This sample has roughly 10,000 clones; 60% to 80% occur once, and the top ten carry around a fifth. Comments on this clone: Antigen specificity is unknown.

The sequencing input was CD8+ T cells sorted from blood. This sequence was found in a man aged 50-60 years in good health.

CDR3 region: CASSVDGRPNTEAFF. In DNA, the CDR3 is TGTGCCAGCAGCGTAGACGGCAGGCCGAACACTGAAGCTTTCTTT. V and J are TRBV9 and TRBJ1-1; no clear D gene. This CDR3 contains 15 residues. V lost 0 bases and J 1 base, leaving 10 bases between the germline ends. Germline-derived CDR1 and CDR2 are SGDLS and YYNGEE.